Each of the 24 T cell receptor beta chains below was sequenced from the same sample in a study of cytomegalovirus exposure and HLA in healthy donors. This PCR relied on a set of 60 Vbeta primers and 13 Jbeta primers. Here immunoSEQ multiplex PCR was the method, and the copy in TCRdb shows in-frame clones only, minus some. This sample has 310,000 or so clones; 85% to 90% occur once, and the top ten carry approximately 2%. Material: PBMCs. These receptor sequences come from a woman aged 18-29 years in good health and CMV-seronegative.

The V call is TRBV2, the J call TRBJ1-3, with D uncertain. Per germline, CDR1 SNHLY and CDR2 FYNNEI. Trimming stripped 8 bases from V and 4 bases from J, with 21 bases between. CDR3 size: 16 residues. This chain's CDR3 is CASVPRQQQSGNTIYF. The CDR3 DNA follows: TGTGCCAGCGTGCCCCGTCAACAGCAGTCAGGAAACACCATATATTTT.

This sequence joins TRBV6-5 and TRBJ2-1; tentative D call: TRBD2 (5 bases). CDR3 size: 15 residues. Germline V CDR1 and CDR2: MNHEY, SVGAGI. V dropped 7 bases and J dropped 4 bases, with 17 bases sitting between them. The CDR3: CASKRVGDGYNEQFF. In DNA form, the CDR3 reads TGTGCCAGCAAAAGGGTGGGAGATGGTTACAATGAGCAGTTCTTC.

V usage is TRBV5-6 and J usage is TRBJ1-2; 7 bases map to TRBD1. Germline CDR1 SGHDT, CDR2 YYEEEE. The CDR3 covers 14 residues. J gave up 5 bases and V 4 bases, and 8 bases lay outside the gene matches. This CDR3 reads CASSGGQASYGYTF. The CDR3 coding sequence is TGTGCCAGCAGCGGCGGACAGGCCTCATATGGCTACACCTTC.

The chain links TRBV10-3 to TRBJ1-5; D call uncertain. This CDR3 region has 13 residues. The V end was cut by 2 bases, the J end by 4 bases, with 6 bases between. From germline, CDR1 is ENHRY and CDR2 SYGVKD. CDR3: CAISEEVNQPQHF. DNA of the CDR3: TGTGCCATCAGTGAGGAGGTAAATCAGCCCCAGCATTTT.

The chain is built from TRBV6-1 and TRBJ1-1, with TRBD1 as a possible D gene (6 bases). V was trimmed by 6 bases and J by 4 bases, leaving 12 bases between them. Germline V gives CDR1 MNHNS, CDR2 SASEGT. This CDR3 spans 13 amino acids. The CDR3 is CASRTDSPTEAFF. CDR3 nucleotides: TGTGCCAGCAGGACGGACAGCCCCACTGAAGCTTTCTTT.

The gene calls are TRBV9 and TRBJ1-1, with a tentative D call TRBD1 (6 bases). Germline values: CDR1 SGDLS, CDR2 YYNGEE. Trimming pared 4 bases from V and 1 base from J, leaving 14 bases between. This CDR3 is 15 amino acids long. CDR3 sequence: CASSPHGQKNTEAFF. As DNA, the CDR3 is TGTGCCAGCAGCCCCCATGGACAGAAGAACACTGAAGCTTTCTTT.

The chain recombines TRBV9 with TRBJ2-5, with TRBD2 matching over 14 bases. Germline lookup yields CDR1 SGDLS and CDR2 YYNGEE. V trimming: 4 bases; J trimming: 2 bases; junction bases outside the gene matches: 7. The CDR3 has 17 amino acids. The chain's CDR3 is CASSTGLAGGEQETQYF. The CDR3, as DNA: TGTGCCAGCAGCACTGGACTAGCGGGGGGAGAGCAAGAGACCCAGTACTTC.

This sequence joins TRBV7-9 and TRBJ1-6, with D uncertain. The CDR3 totals 14 residues. CDR1 is SEHNR and CDR2 is FQNEAQ in the germline V gene (reference sequence). V dropped 2 bases and J dropped 4 bases, with 6 bases sitting between them. CDR3 sequence: CASSLSQYNSPLHF. Written as DNA, the CDR3 is TGTGCCAGCAGCTTATCGCAGTATAATTCACCCCTCCACTTT.

This clone has just one count. V and J are TRBV6-5 and TRBJ1-6; a possible D gene is TRBD1 (6 bases). The CDR3 covers 13 residues. V dropped 2 bases and J dropped 9 bases, with 8 bases sitting between them. The germline CDR1 and CDR2 sequences are MNHEY and SVGAGI. The CDR3 DNA reads as TGTGCCAGCAGTTACCAGGGGAGTTCACCCCTCCACTTT. This gives the protein CASSYQGSSPLHF.

The chain is built from TRBV28 and TRBJ2-1, with D unresolved. The V end lost 6 bases, the J end lost 6 bases, and 9 bases lay between the germline ends. Germline CDR1 is MDHEN and CDR2 is SYDVKM. The CDR3 runs 12 residues. As DNA, the CDR3 is TGTGCCAGCAGGCAGGATTTCAATGAGCAGTTCTTC. The encoded protein is CASRQDFNEQFF.

Written as DNA, the CDR3 is TGTGCCAGCAGTGAACAGCGGGGGGGAGGGACCGGGGAGCTGTTTTTT. It specifies CASSEQRGGGTGELFF. This rearrangement joins TRBV2 to TRBJ2-2; TRBD2 matches at 10 bases. There are 16 residues in the CDR3. The germline V gene has CDR1 SNHLY and CDR2 FYNNEI. The J segment lost 5 bases and the V segment lost 2 bases, leaving 5 bases of the junction unmatched.

A single count supports this clone. This chain joins TRBV2 and TRBJ2-7, with 8 bases fitting TRBD1. The CDR3 runs 16 residues. J lost 2 bases, V lost 6 bases, and 12 bases had no gene match. Germline lookup yields CDR1 SNHLY and CDR2 FYNNEI. CDR3 nucleotides: TGTGCCAGCAGCACAGGACAGGGAGTCCCCCCCTACGAGCAGTACTTC. Translation: CASSTGQGVPPYEQYF. The variable domain in full, completed from reference TRBV2 and TRBJ2-7, reads EPEVTQTPSHQVTQMGQEVILRCVPISNHLYFYWYRQILGQKVEFLVSFYNNEISEKSEIFDDQFSVERPDGSNFTLKIRSTKLEDSAMYFCASSTGQGVPPYEQYFGPGTRLTVT.

The J gene is TRBJ2-3, the V gene TRBV4-2, with 7 bases aligning to TRBD2. This CDR3 has 17 amino acids. The trim removed 4 bases at V and 0 bases at J, leaving 10 bases unmatched. CDR1 is LGHNA, CDR2 YNFKEQ, per germline. This CDR3 is CASSLGVASGSTDTQYF. In nucleotides, the CDR3 is TGTGCCAGCAGCCTGGGAGTGGCTAGCGGAAGCACAGATACGCAGTATTTT.

The chain combines TRBV27 with TRBJ1-1, with 8 bases aligning to TRBD1. Germline V lookup: CDR1 MNHEY, CDR2 SMNVEV (reference sequence). The V gene end was trimmed by 6 bases and the J gene end by 1 base; junction bases not matched to a gene: 7. This CDR3 spans 15 amino acids. The DNA for the CDR3 is TGTGCCAGCAGGGGCAGGGGGCTCGGGAACACTGAAGCTTTCTTT. Its protein is CASRGRGLGNTEAFF.

This clone was seen once. The J gene is TRBJ1-4, the V gene TRBV2; tentatively, D is TRBD1 (5 bases). The CDR3 is made up of 16 amino acids. V lost 1 base to trimming and J lost 4 bases, with 13 bases between them. Germline-derived CDR1 and CDR2 are SNHLY and FYNNEI. The CDR3 sequence: CASSEEVAGLNEKLFF. Written as DNA, the CDR3 is TGTGCCAGCAGTGAAGAGGTTGCAGGGCTTAATGAAAAACTGTTTTTT.

This clone was detected only once. The J gene is TRBJ2-2, the V gene TRBV20-1; 7 bases agree with TRBD2. V was pared by 5 bases and J by 6 bases, with 0 bases of the junction left unmatched. Germline CDR1 reads DFQATT; CDR2 reads SNEGSKA (reference sequence). The CDR3 has 11 residues. This chain's CDR3 is CSAAGAGELFF. CDR3 DNA: TGCAGTGCTGCGGGGGCCGGGGAGCTGTTTTTT.

In its sample, this clone was seen once. The chain uses TRBV30 and TRBJ1-2; 11 nucleotides line up with TRBD1. The CDR3 length is 15 residues. V lost 2 bases to trimming and J lost 5 bases; unmatched junction nucleotides: 7. Germline V gene sequence: CDR1 GTSNPN, CDR2 SVGIG (reference sequence). CDR3 amino acids: CAWSWTGGIWYGYTF. CDR3 bases: TGTGCCTGGAGTTGGACAGGGGGCATATGGTATGGCTACACCTTC.

The chain is built from TRBV2 and TRBJ2-7; 7 positions match TRBD1. CDR1 SNHLY and CDR2 FYNNEI come from the germline V gene. The CDR3 runs 15 residues. The V segment lost 3 bases and the J segment 4 bases; nucleotides outside the gene matches: 9. The CDR3 protein is CASSDDRDRSYEQYF. Written as DNA, the CDR3 is TGTGCCAGCAGTGACGACCGGGACAGATCTTACGAGCAGTACTTC.

The chain links TRBV10-3 to TRBJ2-7; tentatively, D is TRBD2 (7 bases). The CDR3 has 16 amino acids. Germline values: CDR1 ENHRY, CDR2 SYGVKD. Trimming took 6 bases from V and 5 from J, leaving 23 bases between them. The CDR3 loop reads CAISPQLGGGADEQYF. As DNA, the CDR3 is TGTGCCATCAGCCCTCAACTGGGGGGGGGCGCCGACGAGCAGTACTTC.

The V and J genes are TRBV15 and TRBJ1-2; 11 positions match TRBD1. From germline, CDR1 is LNHNV and CDR2 YYDKDF (reference sequence). CDR3 length: 15 residues. J was trimmed by 1 base and V by 5 bases; bases with no gene match: 3. The CDR3 DNA is TGTGCCACCAGCGAGGACAGGGGGCTTAACTATGGCTACACCTTC. This gives the protein CATSEDRGLNYGYTF.

The V call is TRBV30, the J call TRBJ1-2; D remains unclear. Trimming left V 0 bases short and J 3 bases short, with 11 bases between. The CDR3 covers 14 residues. Germline loops: CDR1 GTSNPN, CDR2 SVGIG (reference sequence). DNA of the CDR3: TGTGCCTGGAGTGTCACACGCGCGGACTATGGCTACACCTTC. It encodes CAWSVTRADYGYTF. Supplemented by reference TRBV30 and TRBJ1-2, the full variable domain reads SQTIHQWPATLVQPVGSPLSLECTVEGTSNPNLYWYRQAAGRGLQLLFYSVGIGQISSEVPQNLSASRPQDRQFILSSKKLLLSDSGFYLCAWSVTRADYGYTFGSGTRLTVV.

The J gene is TRBJ2-3, the V gene TRBV19; a weak D match, TRBD2 (6 bases). The germline V gene encodes CDR1 LNHDA and CDR2 SQIVND (reference sequence). CDR3 size: 15 residues. V dropped 5 bases and J dropped 0 bases, with 12 bases sitting between them. The CDR3 here is CASSGTGTSTDTQYF. For the CDR3, the DNA is TGTGCCAGTAGTGGGACCGGGACTAGCACAGATACGCAGTATTTT.

This clone was detected only once. The same CDR3 is also encoded by other DNA sequences in this sample. This rearrangement joins TRBV11-2 to TRBJ1-2, with 8 bases matching TRBD1. Germline trimming cut 5 bases from V and 4 bases from J; bases unmatched to any gene: 6. CDR1 and CDR2 from the germline V gene are SGHAT and FQNNGV. The CDR3 covers 14 residues. For the CDR3, the DNA is TGTGCCAGCAGCCCTGGACAGGGTGGCTATGGCTACACCTTC. This gives the protein CASSPGQGGYGYTF.

The chain combines TRBV6-5 with TRBJ1-1; D not resolved. The CDR3 is 14 amino acids. CDR1 is MNHEY and CDR2 is SVGAGI in the germline V gene. Deletions cut 2 bases from V and 5 bases from J, with 12 bases between. In DNA form, the CDR3 reads TGTGCCAGCAGTTACACTCGTCAAAGAACTGAAGCTTTCTTT. Residues: CASSYTRQRTEAFF.